These 9 T cell receptor beta chains were sequenced from one sample in a study of PD-1 blockade in classical Hodgkin lymphoma (dated by TCRdb to about 2020). The meaning of the sample's time point label: cycle 4 day 1 (C4D1), after 5 to 7 weeks of nivolumab. All trial patients had relapsed after autologous stem cell transplantation, with cohorts A, B and C differing in prior brentuximab vedotin exposure. Receptors were amplified or captured by the immunoSEQ multiplex PCR assay. The table was pulled from immuneACCESS by TCRdb, which kept in-frame rearrangements only. Such tables lose some clones; where checked, under half of the loss comes from unresolved V genes, and the rest has no known cause. This sample gives approximately 7,900 clones in total; approximately 80% of them show up just once. The ten largest clones add up to 40% to 55% of the sample. The sample in question was peripheral blood mononuclear cells (PBMCs), obtained before the fourth cycle of nivolumab. The receptor set was obtained from a human donor with classical Hodgkin lymphoma.

The rearrangement joins TRBV19 to TRBJ2-6; D is unclear. Between the trimmed V and J ends, which lost 7 bases and 0 bases, there was a span of 10 bases. CDR1 LNHDA and CDR2 SQIVND come from the germline V gene (reference sequence). CDR3 size: 15 residues. CDR3 region: CASKPISSGANVLTF. CDR3 DNA sequence: TGTGCCAGTAAGCCCATCAGCTCTGGGGCCAACGTCCTGACTTTC.

This clone turned up a few times. The chain combines TRBV28 with TRBJ2-3; no reliable D call. Deletions cut 2 bases from V and 5 bases from J, with 2 bases between. CDR3 length: 11 residues. Germline V gene lookup returns CDR1 MDHEN and CDR2 SYDVKM. CDR3 nucleotides: TGTGCCAGCAGTTTAGAAGATACGCAGTATTTT. Protein: CASSLEDTQYF.

This sequence joins TRBV7-2 and TRBJ1-5, with D hard to call. This CDR3 region has 12 residues. Germline V gene data show CDR1 as SGHTA and CDR2 as FQGNSA. The ends were cut back, 4 bases at V and 3 bases at J, with 4 bases in the middle. CDR3 coding DNA: TGTGCCAGCAGCTACCCCAATCAGCCCCAGCATTTT. Its protein is CASSYPNQPQHF.

The chain recombines TRBV5-4 with TRBJ2-7, with D hard to call. CDR3 size: 12 residues. CDR1 is SGHNT and CDR2 is YYREEE in the germline V gene (reference sequence). V lost 0 bases and J 2 bases, leaving 3 bases between the germline ends. The CDR3 nucleotides read TGTGCCAGCAGCTTGGGAACCTACGAGCAGTACTTC. Translation gives CASSLGTYEQYF.

This chain's CDR3 is CASSPRQSYNEQFF. As DNA, the CDR3 is TGTGCCAGCAGCCCCCGACAGAGCTACAATGAGCAGTTCTTC. V usage is TRBV7-9 and J usage is TRBJ2-1; the D gene is possibly TRBD1 (5 bases). The CDR3 is 14 residues long. The V end lost 5 bases, the J end lost 3 bases, and 11 bases lay between the germline ends. The germline gives CDR1 SEHNR, CDR2 FQNEAQ (reference sequence).

The rearrangement links TRBV4-3 to TRBJ1-1; possible D gene TRBD1, 5 bases. The CDR3 totals 14 residues. V lost 4 bases to trimming and J lost 1 base, with 10 bases between them. Germline assignment: CDR1 LGHNA and CDR2 YSLEER. CDR3 region: CASSLGGWNTEAFF. The CDR3 region has the DNA TGCGCCAGCAGCCTCGGGGGATGGAACACTGAAGCTTTCTTT.

A few counts support this clone. The chain has TRBV5-1 and TRBJ1-1; the match to TRBD1 covers 9 bases. There are 12 residues in the CDR3. J gave up 4 bases and V 7 bases, and 2 bases lay outside the gene matches. CDR1 is SGHRS, CDR2 YFSETQ, per germline. The CDR3 DNA sequence: TGCGCCAGCGGGGGACAGGGCACTGAAGCTTTCTTT. Translating it yields CASGGQGTEAFF.

CDR3 protein: CASSFADSPYNEQFF. In nucleotides, the CDR3 is TGTGCCAGCAGCTTTGCGGACAGTCCCTACAATGAGCAGTTCTTC. The chain combines TRBV11-3 with TRBJ2-1, with TRBD1 as a possible D gene (6 bases). CDR1 is SGHNT, CDR2 YENEEA, per germline. CDR3 length: 15 residues. Deletions cut 3 bases from V and 2 bases from J, with 11 bases between. The complete variable domain, with remaining parts taken from reference TRBV11-3 and TRBJ2-1, reads EAGVVQSPRYKIIEKKQPVAFWCNPISGHNTLYWYLQNLGQGPELLIRYENEEAVDDSQLPKDRFSAERLKGVDSTLKIQPAELGDSAVYLCASSFADSPYNEQFFGPGTRLTVL.

The rearrangement uses TRBV19 and TRBJ1-4, with no clear D. V dropped 3 bases and J dropped 7 bases, with 21 bases sitting between them. The length of the CDR3 is 17 residues. The V gene's germline CDR1 is LNHDA and CDR2 SQIVND (reference sequence). CDR3 protein: CASSMFGGVGVGEKLFF. CDR3 sequence (DNA): TGTGCCAGTAGTATGTTTGGAGGTGTCGGGGTTGGTGAAAAACTGTTTTTT.